Listed below are T cell receptor beta chains from one sample, sequenced in a study of blood T cell repertoires in COVID-19. Using immunoSEQ multiplex PCR, the repertoire was profiled, and TCRdb retains in-frame clones only, with some absent. The table lists 130,000 or so clones, roughly 88% of them singletons. What was sequenced was peripheral blood. These receptor sequences come from a man over 45 with acute or convalescent COVID-19. Both conserved end residues are part of each CDR3. The D gene is left open where the match is weak. Part of the rows lack a size; the others show once, few, many or a class for expanded clones.

D gene,V gene,J gene,clone size,CDR3 DNA,CDR3 protein
.,TRBV10-1,TRBJ1-4,.,TGCGCCAGCAGTGATTTGCCCTTCAAGAGGCCAACTAATGAAAAACTGTTTTTT,CASSDLPFKRPTNEKLFF
.,TRBV10-3,TRBJ2-7,.,TGTGCCATCAGTTCCCACGAGGCGAACTACGAGCAGTACTTC,CAISSHEANYEQYF
.,TRBV3-1/TRBV3-2,TRBJ1-1,.,TGTGCCAGCAGCCAAGAGAAGGGCACAGGGGCTTTCTTT,CASSQEKGTGAFF
.,TRBV19,TRBJ1-5,.,TGTGCCAGTAGTTTCCGGGTGGGGGGATTTGGCAATCAGCCCCAGCATTTT,CASSFRVGGFGNQPQHF
.,TRBV5-1,TRBJ2-3,.,TGCGCCAGCAGCTTTAACAGAAACACAGATACGCAGTATTTT,CASSFNRNTDTQYF
.,TRBV7-2,TRBJ2-6,once,TGTGCCAGCAGCATGCAGGGATTATCTGGGGCCAACGTCCTGACTTTC,CASSMQGLSGANVLTF
TRBD2,TRBV4-1,TRBJ2-1,.,TGCGCCAGCAGCCCTAGGCTAGCGGGAGGGAATGAGCAGTTCTTC,CASSPRLAGGNEQFF
.,TRBV6-2/TRBV6-3,TRBJ1-4,.,TGTGCCAGCAGTTCCTGGGGCCGCACTAATGAAAAACTGTTTTTT,CASSSWGRTNEKLFF
.,TRBV9,TRBJ2-3,once,TGTGCCAGCAGCGGGCGACGACTGAATACTGAGGCGGGATACACAGATACGCAGTATTTT,CASSGRRLNTEAGYTDTQYF
TRBD2,TRBV7-2,TRBJ2-7,.,TGTGCCAGCAGCTTCGCTACTAGCGGGGGGGCCTACGAGCAGTACTTC,CASSFATSGGAYEQYF
.,TRBV18,TRBJ1-4,few,TGTGCCAGCTCACCTGGACGGGATAATGAAAAACTGTTTTTT,CASSPGRDNEKLFF
TRBD2,TRBV27,TRBJ2-1,.,TGTGCCAGCAGTTTGGGACTAGCTAATGAGCAGTTCTTC,CASSLGLANEQFF
.,TRBV15,TRBJ2-5,.,TGTGCCACCAGCAGAGGGGAAACTAGCTCACGGGAGACCCAGTACTTC,CATSRGETSSRETQYF
TRBD1,TRBV27,TRBJ1-4,.,TGTGCCAGCAGTCAATGGACAGGATCGGAAAAACTGTTTTTT,CASSQWTGSEKLFF
.,TRBV5-6,TRBJ2-3,.,TGTGCCAGCAGCCCCCCTCAGGGGAAGTCAGGCACAGATACGCAGTATTTT,CASSPPQGKSGTDTQYF
TRBD2,TRBV2,TRBJ2-1,.,TGTGCCAGTTCTAGCGGGAGGTTCTCCTTCTTC,CASSSGRFSFF
.,TRBV7-2,TRBJ1-3,.,TGTGCCAGCAGCGCCTCAACAGGCGGAAACACCATATATTTT,CASSASTGGNTIYF
.,TRBV4-3,TRBJ2-1,.,TGCGCCAGCAGCCAAACGGGAACGTTGTATGAGCAGTTCTTC,CASSQTGTLYEQFF
TRBD2,TRBV5-1,TRBJ2-3,.,TGCGCCAGCAGCCCCTGGCGAGCGGGAGGGAGCACAGATACGCAGTATTTT,CASSPWRAGGSTDTQYF